The entry that follows covers one TCR beta chain sequence. What it binds is not known. Trimming removed 3 bases from V and 7 bases from J, with 4 bases in between. The CDR3 is made up of 12 amino acids. Germline loops: CDR1 SGHVS, CDR2 FQNEAQ. The data originate from a study of T cell responses to AZD1222 COVID-19 vaccine. Study-wide results and limits: Nearly half of spike-specific TCRs reportedly target unmutated variant regions. Seropositive status at baseline applied to only five or six AZD1222 recipients.

Data came from immunoSEQ multiplex PCR; TCRdb stores just in-frame clones and leaves some out. The table has 100,000 or so clones, about 83% seen once; the top ten hold 3% to 3.5%. Sequenced material: peripheral blood, taken on day 0 of AZD1222 vaccination. The chain combines TRBV7-8 with TRBJ1-6; no clear D gene. The TCR originated in an adult in good health. DNA of the CDR3: TGTGCCAGCAGCTTGGCAAATTCACCCCTCCACTTT. Protein sequence: CASSLANSPLHF.